This T cell receptor beta chain comes out of a study of blood T cell repertoires in COVID-19 (dated by TCRdb to 2018 to 2021). Looking at the study overall: Collaborator samples came from the United States, Italy and Spain and covered acute and convalescent phases of COVID-19. The prospective study material was composed of cDNA or gDNA derived from T cells, B-cell-depleted T cells, or PBMCs. The dataset comprised deeply sampled blood TCRbeta repertoires from subjects exposed to, actively infected with, or recovered from COVID-19. The repertoires were released in a freely available public database intended as a resource for research on the immune response to SARS-CoV-2. Samples came from the ongoing ImmuneRACE study (first 160 participants) plus 1,254 subjects from 6 global collaborators. A de-identified subject ID, COVID-19 status, age in years and sex were almost always included in the sample metadata. Where HLA class I and class II types were available, the types were taken from metadata supplied by the sample provider, not from assay-based typing. Study-level results and caveats: How much clinical and demographic metadata was included differed by source and by participant, and the metadata was provided uncurated.

The immunoSEQ Assay, a bias-controlled multiplex PCR, was used to amplify TCRbeta CDR3 regions from genomic DNA. In the paper's pipeline: Nucleated cell counts per sample were estimated from amplification of reference gene primers within the assay. To quantify the absolute abundance of each unique TCRbeta CDR3 rearrangement, sequence reads were collapsed and filtered. For each sample, productive Simpson clonality was calculated as the square root of Simpson's diversity index over productive rearrangements. Entries here come from immuneACCESS through TCRdb and include only in-frame sequences with V and J called. Some clones fail to appear in such tables; in the studies checked, an unresolved V gene covers under half of the shortfall, and the cause of the remainder is unknown. V and J calls and clone size are copied from that table; D and trimming were computed from the DNA. Here the sample has some 370,000 clones; around 90% occur a single time. About 6.8% of the sample is taken by the ten largest.

This clone occurred a few times. Its antigen target is currently unknown. Base qualities are missing; no much larger clone stands one base away. Each collaborating institution followed its own protocols to collect whole blood in K2EDTA tubes. For TCRbeta analysis, collaborators shipped samples in one of three forms: frozen whole blood, isolated PBMCs, or DNA extracted from either of those sample types. Reading the germline V gene gives CDR1 MDHEN and CDR2 SYDVKM. Between the V and J ends, shortened by 7 bases and 2 bases respectively, the junction contains 11 bases. Reading from cysteine to phenylalanine, the CDR3 counts 14 amino acids. Only the CDR3 part of the read is kept: 42 bases, read in frame from the first base.

Sequencing was done on a sample of peripheral blood. Recombination linked TRBV28 to TRBJ1-4; TRBD1 is possibly the D segment (6 matching bases). This clonotype originated in a man aged 18-30 years with active or convalescent COVID-19. The CDR3 protein sequence reads: CASMRGGTNEKLFF. The nucleotide sequence is given as TGTGCCAGCATGAGGGGGGGCACTAATGAAAAACTGTTTTTT.